The clone carrying this T cell receptor (beta chain) was seen only a few times. Its specificity is not known. This sample is drawn from a study of a mutant IDH1 vaccine in newly diagnosed glioma. Study outcomes and limitations: Among patients, roughly 95% showed immune responses induced by the vaccine. There seemed to be no relation between pseudoprogression and changes in top peripheral T cell clonotypes.

Specified time point: baseline, week 1 (first vaccination visit). Regarding treatment: pre-vaccination baseline after standard-of-care therapy. Sequenced by immunoSEQ multiplex PCR; TCRdb stores in-frame clones only, minus some. The table has about 51,000 clones, about 80% seen once. Sequenced here: PBMCs, sampled from a glioma patient treated with radiotherapy, temozolomide or both. The sequence was obtained from a woman in her thirties or forties with glioma.

CDR3 amino acids: CASSVGDRDYTEAFF. The CDR3 DNA is TGTGCCAGCAGCGTAGGTGACAGGGACTACACTGAAGCTTTCTTT. The chain couples TRBV9 to TRBJ1-1; 7 nucleotides agree with TRBD1. Looked up from germline, CDR1 is SGDLS and CDR2 is YYNGEE. Trimming took 0 bases from V and 3 from J; bases not matched to a gene: 5. CDR3 length equals 15 residues.